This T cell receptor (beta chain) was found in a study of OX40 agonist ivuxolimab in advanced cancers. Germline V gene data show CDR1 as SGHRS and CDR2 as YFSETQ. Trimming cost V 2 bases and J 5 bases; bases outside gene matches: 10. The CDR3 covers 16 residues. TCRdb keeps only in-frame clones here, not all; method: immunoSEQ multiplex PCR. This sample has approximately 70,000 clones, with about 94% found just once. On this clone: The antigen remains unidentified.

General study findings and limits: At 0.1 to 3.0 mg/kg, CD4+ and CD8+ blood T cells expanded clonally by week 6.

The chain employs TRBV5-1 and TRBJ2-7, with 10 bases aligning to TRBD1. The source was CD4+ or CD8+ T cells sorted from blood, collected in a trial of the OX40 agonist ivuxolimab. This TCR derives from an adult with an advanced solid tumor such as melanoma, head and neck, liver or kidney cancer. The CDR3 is CASSFAIRDRGHEQYF. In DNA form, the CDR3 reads TGCGCCAGCAGCTTCGCCATCCGGGACAGGGGCCACGAGCAGTACTTC.